The 32 T cell receptor beta chains reported below all come from one sample, sequenced in a study of blood T cell repertoires in COVID-19. Clones were read by immunoSEQ multiplex PCR, and TCRdb kept only the in-frame ones, dropping some. The profile shows around 60,000 clones, roughly 84% of them singletons. What was sequenced was peripheral blood. Receptors were obtained from a man between 60 and 75 years old with COVID-19, enrolled during active disease.

The genes are TRBV7-9 and TRBJ1-6, with TRBD1 identical over 7 bases. Trimming removed 1 base from V and 0 bases from J; junction bases left unmatched: 3. CDR1 is SEHNR, CDR2 FQNEAQ, per germline (reference sequence). The CDR3 consists of 17 residues. CDR3 sequence reads: CASSLGAGGSYNSPLHF. The CDR3 DNA reads TGTGCCAGCAGCTTAGGAGCAGGGGGCTCCTATAATTCACCCCTCCACTTT.

The sample holds one count of this clone. The chain couples TRBV6-5 to TRBJ2-7; possible D gene TRBD2, 7 bases. Trimming removed 7 bases at V and 3 bases at J, with 13 bases between. The CDR3 has 13 residues. Per the germline V gene, CDR1 is MNHEY and CDR2 is SVGAGI. This chain's CDR3 is CASTVGGGYEQYF. The DNA for the CDR3 is TGTGCCAGCACCGTGGGAGGGGGCTACGAGCAGTACTTC.

The genes are TRBV2 and TRBJ2-3, with 7 bases aligning to TRBD1. V was pared by 2 bases and J by 2 bases, with 7 bases of the junction left unmatched. The CDR3 runs to 16 residues. In germline, CDR1 is SNHLY, CDR2 FYNNEI. CDR3 sequence: CASSEMSGTATDTQYF. CDR3 coding DNA: TGTGCCAGCAGTGAAATGTCCGGGACAGCCACAGATACGCAGTATTTT.

This chain links TRBV3-1 (or the pseudogene TRBV3-2) with TRBJ1-4; 11 nucleotides match TRBD1. V gave up 7 bases and J gave up 10 bases; unmatched junction bases: 26. The CDR3 is 20 residues long. CDR1 and CDR2 (germline): LGHDT, YNNKEL (reference sequence). The CDR3: CASTLSASFAPGTGGSKLFF. Here the CDR3 DNA reads TGTGCCAGCACCCTTTCAGCCTCCTTTGCCCCCGGGACAGGGGGATCAAAACTGTTTTTT.

The chain joins TRBV6-5 to TRBJ1-2; maybe TRBD1 (5 bases). The CDR3 extends over 16 amino acids. Trimming shortened V by 0 bases and J by 2 bases, and 13 bases separated the two germline ends. The germline CDR1 and CDR2 sequences are MNHEY and SVGAGI. The CDR3 sequence is CASSYSWRGSNYGYTF. The DNA for the CDR3 is TGTGCCAGCAGTTACTCATGGCGGGGGTCAAACTATGGCTACACCTTC.

V and J are TRBV18 and TRBJ2-6, with 7 bases that match TRBD1. There are 16 residues in the CDR3. Losses at the gene ends were 1 base for V and 2 bases for J; bases not matched to a gene: 2. Looked up from germline, CDR1 is KGHSH and CDR2 is LQKENI. The CDR3 nucleotides are TGTGCCAGCTCACCACTCGACAGGGCTGGGGCCAACGTCCTGACTTTC. Translated: CASSPLDRAGANVLTF.

The chain uses TRBV9 and TRBJ2-5; perhaps TRBD2 as D (6 bases). The V gene lost 0 bases and the J gene lost 6 bases, with 15 bases spanning the gap. The CDR3 totals 15 residues. From germline, CDR1 is SGDLS and CDR2 YYNGEE. The CDR3 DNA is TGTGCCAGCAGCGTAGAGGCGGGACGAGGGCAGACCCAGTACTTC. This gives the protein CASSVEAGRGQTQYF.

The chain recombines TRBV19 with TRBJ1-5; D is uncertain. The germline V gene has CDR1 LNHDA and CDR2 SQIVND (reference sequence). Trimming left V 7 bases short and J 8 bases short, with 18 bases between. There are 14 residues in the CDR3. The CDR3, as DNA: TGTGCCAGTACCCAGGACGGTCGGAGGGAGCCCCAGCATTTT. It translates to CASTQDGRREPQHF.

In regard to this clone: Other DNA sequences in the sample encode the same CDR3. The chain recombines TRBV9 with TRBJ2-1; TRBD2 is a possible D gene (5 bases). V was shortened by 0 bases and J by 4 bases, with 11 bases between the two germline ends. This CDR3 has 15 residues. CDR1 is SGDLS, CDR2 YYNGEE, per germline. The CDR3 reads CASSVDGNSYNEQFF. The CDR3 DNA reads as TGTGCCAGCAGCGTAGACGGGAATTCATACAATGAGCAGTTCTTC. Complete variable domain (other parts from reference TRBV9 and TRBJ2-1): DSGVTQTPKHLITATGQRVTLRCSPRSGDLSVYWYQQSLDQGLQFLIQYYNGEERAKGNILERFSAQQFPDLHSELNLSSLELGDSALYFCASSVDGNSYNEQFFGPGTRLTVL.

This chain links TRBV9 with TRBJ2-7; tentative D call: TRBD2 (5 bases). Looked up from germline, CDR1 is SGDLS and CDR2 is YYNGEE. CDR3 size: 13 residues. Trimming shortened V by 3 bases and J by 3 bases, and 10 bases separated the two germline ends. The CDR3 DNA is TGTGCCAGCAGCGCCAACCGGGGCTACGAGCAGTACTTC. Translated, it gives CASSANRGYEQYF.

This chain links TRBV27 with TRBJ2-3; the D gene is possibly TRBD2 (6 bases). V lost 6 bases and J 2 bases, leaving 15 bases between the germline ends. This CDR3 has 15 amino acids. The germline CDR1 and CDR2 sequences are MNHEY and SMNVEV (reference sequence). CDR3 DNA: TGTGCCAGCAGCCCCACAGGACTATTCACAGATACGCAGTATTTT. Its translation is CASSPTGLFTDTQYF.

V and J are TRBV6-5 and TRBJ1-6; TRBD1 aligns across 7 bases. After removal of 5 bases from V and 10 bases from J, the junction contained 11 bases not matched to a gene. Per the germline V gene, CDR1 is MNHEY and CDR2 is SVGAGI. This CDR3 contains 15 residues. The CDR3 loop is CASSRQGLAESPLHF. The CDR3 coding sequence is TGTGCCAGCAGTCGACAGGGCCTTGCAGAGTCACCCCTCCACTTT.

As for this clone: The same CDR3 is also encoded by other DNA sequences in this sample. The gene calls are TRBV9 and TRBJ2-7, with D maybe TRBD2 (6 bases). Per the germline V gene, CDR1 is SGDLS and CDR2 is YYNGEE. The ends were cut back, 2 bases at V and 0 bases at J, with 12 bases in the middle. The CDR3 runs to 15 residues. This chain's CDR3 is CASSVSGTSSYEQYF. The CDR3 DNA follows: TGTGCCAGCAGCGTTAGCGGAACAAGCTCCTACGAGCAGTACTTC.

This chain joins TRBV7-3 and TRBJ2-2; TRBD1 matches 8 bases. The CDR3 consists of 16 residues. Germline-derived CDR1 and CDR2 are SGHTA and FQGTGA. Unmatched junction bases numbered 6, after V lost 5 bases and J lost 1 base. CDR3 in amino acids: CASSQRTGLNTGELFF. CDR3 nucleotides: TGTGCCAGCAGCCAGAGGACAGGGCTGAACACCGGGGAGCTGTTTTTT.

The V and J genes are TRBV5-4 and TRBJ2-3; 7 bases line up with TRBD2. Germline V CDR1 and CDR2: SGHNT, YYREEE (reference sequence). The V and J ends lost 3 bases and 5 bases, in that order; junction bases with no gene match: 12. CDR3 length: 16 residues. The CDR3 nucleotides are TGTGCCAGCAGCTCCCGACTAGCCGGAGAAATAGATACGCAGTATTTT. Residues: CASSSRLAGEIDTQYF.

The genes are TRBV6-5 and TRBJ1-2; D may be TRBD1 (6 bases). The germline V and J ends were trimmed by 8 bases and 3 bases, with 13 bases remaining between them. Germline V CDR1 and CDR2: MNHEY, SVGAGI. CDR3 size: 13 residues. CDR3 sequence: CASSTGQDYGYTF. CDR3 in DNA: TGTGCCAGCTCTACGGGACAAGACTATGGCTACACCTTC.

V usage is TRBV19 and J usage is TRBJ2-3; TRBD2 matches at 8 bases. The CDR3 contains 14 residues. V trimming: 3 bases; J trimming: 7 bases; junction bases outside the gene matches: 6. Germline CDR1 reads LNHDA; CDR2 reads SQIVND (reference sequence). The CDR3 DNA reads TGTGCCAGTAGTATGGGAGGCGGGAGGTATACGCAGTATTTT. Protein sequence: CASSMGGGRYTQYF.

The chain couples TRBV6-6 to TRBJ1-2, with D hard to call. The CDR3 is made up of 14 amino acids. V lost 0 bases and J 6 bases, leaving 11 bases between the germline ends. Germline CDR1 reads MNHNY; CDR2 reads SVGAGI (reference sequence). In DNA form, the CDR3 reads TGTGCCAGCAGTTACTCGGGTGGCCAGGATGGCTACACCTTC. This sequence encodes CASSYSGGQDGYTF.

V is TRBV7-9 and J is TRBJ1-1; D gene ambiguous. Germline V CDR1 and CDR2: SEHNR, FQNEAQ (reference sequence). V was trimmed by 2 bases and J by 8 bases, leaving 9 bases between them. The CDR3 consists of 12 residues. The CDR3 DNA reads TGTGCCAGCAGCTTAAAAGCGATGGAAGCTTTCTTT. Its protein product is CASSLKAMEAFF.

This clone was picked up one time. The chain carries TRBV9 and TRBJ1-1, with 12 bases aligning to TRBD1. There are 19 residues in the CDR3. The V and J ends lost 0 bases and 2 bases, in that order; junction bases with no gene match: 11. CDR1 is SGDLS, CDR2 YYNGEE, per germline. The DNA of the CDR3 is TGTGCCAGCAGCGTAGGTCTGAGGGGACAGGGGGCGGCTAACACTGAAGCTTTCTTT. Amino acids: CASSVGLRGQGAANTEAFF.

This rearrangement joins TRBV2 to TRBJ1-5; 10 positions agree with TRBD1. The CDR3 loop spans 14 amino acids. With 6 bases clipped from V and 3 bases from J, the junction kept 2 bases outside the gene matches. Germline V gives CDR1 SNHLY, CDR2 FYNNEI. This CDR3 reads CASRGTGDNQPQHF. CDR3 DNA: TGTGCCAGCAGGGGGACAGGGGACAATCAGCCCCAGCATTTT.

V is TRBV9 and J is TRBJ1-2; TRBD1 matches at 7 bases. Germline V CDR1 and CDR2: SGDLS, YYNGEE. V shed 6 bases and J 1 base; nucleotides not matched to a gene: 12. The CDR3 runs 16 residues. The CDR3 bases are TGTGCCAGCACCCCCGGCCTACAGGGGATTAACTATGGCTACACCTTC. Translating it yields CASTPGLQGINYGYTF.

Ten or more counts support this clone. The chain combines TRBV6-5 with TRBJ2-2, with a weak D call TRBD1 (5 bases). V was trimmed by 6 bases and J by 7 bases, leaving 15 bases between them. The germline V gene encodes CDR1 MNHEY and CDR2 SVGAGI. The CDR3 loop spans 14 amino acids. The CDR3 bases are TGTGCCAGCAGCGATTTTCTAAGGGGCGGGGAGCTGTTTTTT. It codes for CASSDFLRGGELFF.

CDR3 sequence reads: CASSYSSDPLSYEQYF. CDR3 nucleotide sequence: TGTGCCAGCAGTTACTCGAGCGACCCCCTCTCCTACGAGCAGTACTTC. V usage is TRBV6-5 and J usage is TRBJ2-7; no reliable D call. The V end lost 0 bases, the J end lost 0 bases, and 12 bases lay between the germline ends. Germline lookup yields CDR1 MNHEY and CDR2 SVGAGI. This CDR3 is built from 16 residues.

This sequence joins TRBV25-1 and TRBJ2-1; 11 positions agree with TRBD2. The CDR3 consists of 15 residues. Germline V gene lookup returns CDR1 MGHDK and CDR2 SYGVNS. Trimming took 5 bases from V and 5 from J; bases not matched to a gene: 5. The CDR3 DNA follows: TGTGCCAGCAGTCCCCCGACTAGCGGGAACAATGAGCAGTTCTTC. This gives the protein CASSPPTSGNNEQFF.

The chain has TRBV4-1 and TRBJ1-5; tentative D call: TRBD1 (6 bases). The CDR3 has 15 residues. Germline-derived CDR1 and CDR2 are MGHRA and YSYEKL. Between the trimmed V and J ends, which lost 4 bases and 3 bases, there was a span of 13 bases. This CDR3 is CASSPGAQNNQPQHF. CDR3 nucleotide sequence: TGCGCCAGCAGCCCAGGGGCCCAGAACAATCAGCCCCAGCATTTT.

V gene TRBV5-1 combines with J gene TRBJ2-2; a weak D match, TRBD2 (5 bases). CDR3 length: 15 residues. Trimming pared 0 bases from V and 4 bases from J, leaving 10 bases between. Germline lookup yields CDR1 SGHRS and CDR2 YFSETQ. The CDR3 is CASSLAGESTGELFF. Written as DNA, the CDR3 is TGCGCCAGCAGCTTGGCCGGGGAGAGCACCGGGGAGCTGTTTTTT. Full variable domain (missing parts from reference TRBV5-1 and TRBJ2-2): KAGVTQTPRYLIKTRGQQVTLSCSPISGHRSVSWYQQTPGQGLQFLFEYFSETQRNKGNFPGRFSGRQFSNSRSEMNVSTLELGDSALYLCASSLAGESTGELFFGEGSRLTVL.

The chain recombines TRBV2 with TRBJ2-3, with TRBD2 identical over 7 bases. The junction had 9 bases not matched to a gene; V was cut back by 11 bases and J by 4 bases. The germline gives CDR1 SNHLY, CDR2 FYNNEI. The CDR3 is 13 residues long. CDR3 coding DNA: TGTGCCGGAAAGAGCGGGGTAGCAGATACGCAGTATTTT. It is translated as CAGKSGVADTQYF.

This clone was counted once. The chain uses TRBV5-4 and TRBJ2-4, with TRBD2 matching over 10 bases. CDR1 is SGHNT, CDR2 YYREEE, per germline (reference sequence). This CDR3 region has 15 residues. V dropped 4 bases and J dropped 7; count of bases not matched to a gene: 8. This CDR3 reads CASSPTAGGRNIQYF. The CDR3 DNA sequence: TGTGCCAGCAGCCCGACAGCGGGGGGGCGGAACATTCAGTACTTC.

The table lists this clone with a count of one. The genes are TRBV6-5 and TRBJ2-3; possible D gene TRBD2, 5 bases. CDR3 length equals 12 residues. The V end was cut by 6 bases, the J end by 6 bases, with 10 bases between. CDR1 is MNHEY, CDR2 SVGAGI, per germline. The CDR3 loop is CASSRTGDTQYF. CDR3 in DNA: TGTGCCAGCAGCCGTACGGGGGATACGCAGTATTTT.

This clone was seen just once. This chain links TRBV2 with TRBJ1-5; no firm D call. The CDR3 is made up of 13 amino acids. Germline assignment: CDR1 SNHLY and CDR2 FYNNEI. The V and J ends lost 6 bases and 7 bases respectively, with 13 bases between them. The CDR3 here is CASRRSAFQPQHF. CDR3 nucleotide sequence: TGTGCCAGCAGGCGATCTGCCTTCCAGCCCCAGCATTTT.

The chain combines TRBV6-5 with TRBJ2-2, with a tentative D call TRBD2 (5 bases). Deletions cut 6 bases from V and 6 bases from J, with 8 bases between. The CDR3 is 12 amino acids. Germline V lookup: CDR1 MNHEY, CDR2 SVGAGI. DNA of the CDR3: TGTGCCAGCAGGGACGGGGCCGGGGAGCTGTTTTTT. It yields the protein CASRDGAGELFF.